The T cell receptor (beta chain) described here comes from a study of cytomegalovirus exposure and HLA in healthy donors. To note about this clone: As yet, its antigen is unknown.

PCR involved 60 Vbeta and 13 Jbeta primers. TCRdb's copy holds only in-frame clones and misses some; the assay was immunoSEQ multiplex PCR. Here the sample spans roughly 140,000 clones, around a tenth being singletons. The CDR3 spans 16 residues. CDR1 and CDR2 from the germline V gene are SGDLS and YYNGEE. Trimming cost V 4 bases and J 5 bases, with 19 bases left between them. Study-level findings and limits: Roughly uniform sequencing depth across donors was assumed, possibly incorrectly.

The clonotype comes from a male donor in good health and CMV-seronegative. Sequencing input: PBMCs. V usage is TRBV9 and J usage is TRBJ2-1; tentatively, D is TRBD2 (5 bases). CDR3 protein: CASSPPPGIGHNEQFF. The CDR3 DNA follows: TGTGCCAGCAGCCCTCCCCCGGGGATTGGCCACAATGAGCAGTTCTTC.